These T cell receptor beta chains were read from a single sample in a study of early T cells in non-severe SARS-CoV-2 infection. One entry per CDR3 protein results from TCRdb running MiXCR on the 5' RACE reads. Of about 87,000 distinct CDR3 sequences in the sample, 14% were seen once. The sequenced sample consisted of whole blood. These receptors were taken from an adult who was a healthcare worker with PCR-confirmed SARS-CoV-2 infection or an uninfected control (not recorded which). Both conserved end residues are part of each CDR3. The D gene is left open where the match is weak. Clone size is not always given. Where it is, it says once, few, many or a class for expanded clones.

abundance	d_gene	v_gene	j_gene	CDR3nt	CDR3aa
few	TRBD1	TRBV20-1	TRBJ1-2	TGCAGTGCTAGCGAGACAGGGGCTTGGTATGGCTACACCTTC	CSASETGAWYGYTF
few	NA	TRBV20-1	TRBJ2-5	TGCAGTGCTAGCAGGGACGCGAAACCAGAGACCCAGTACTTC	CSASRDAKPETQYF
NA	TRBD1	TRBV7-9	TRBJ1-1	TGTGCCAGCACCTCCGGGCACAGGGGAGGTGATTCAGCTTTCTTT	CASTSGHRGGDSAFF
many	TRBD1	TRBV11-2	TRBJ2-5	TGTGCCAGCAGCCCACAGGGGGCAGGGGAGACCCAGTACTTC	CASSPQGAGETQYF
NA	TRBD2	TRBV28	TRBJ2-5	TGTGCCAGCAGTGAAACTAGCGGGGGGGCATTCGAGTACTTC	CASSETSGGAFEYF
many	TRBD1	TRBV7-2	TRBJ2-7	TGTGCCAGCAGCCCGACGGGACAGAGCTCCTACGAGCAGTACTTC	CASSPTGQSSYEQYF
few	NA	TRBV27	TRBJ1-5	TGTGCCAGCAGTTGGGGGACCGGGAGGGGACAGCCCCAGCATTTT	CASSWGTGRGQPQHF
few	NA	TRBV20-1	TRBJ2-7	TGCAGTGCTAGAGAGAGGAGGGGGGTCTACGAGCAGTACTTC	CSARERRGVYEQYF
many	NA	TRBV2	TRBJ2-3	TGTGCCAGTCGTGAGGGCGGCACAGATACGCAGTATTTT	CASREGGTDTQYF
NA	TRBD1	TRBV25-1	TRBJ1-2	TGTGCCAGCAGTGATTCCGGGACAGGGGGCCAACTCTATGGCTACACCTTC	CASSDSGTGGQLYGYTF
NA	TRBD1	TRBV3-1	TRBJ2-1	TGTGCCAGCAGCTTAGGATCGGGACAGGGCTACAATGAGCAGTTCTTC	CASSLGSGQGYNEQFF
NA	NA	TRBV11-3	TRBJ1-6	TGTGCCAGCAGCTTAGCCGTGAATTCACCCCTCCACTTT	CASSLAVNSPLHF
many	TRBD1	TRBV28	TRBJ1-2	TGTGCCAGCAGGCACCCTGCAGGGGGCGCGGGGGTATATGGCTACACCTTC	CASRHPAGGAGVYGYTF
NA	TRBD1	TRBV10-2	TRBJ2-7	TGCGCCAGCAGTGTATACAGGGGGGAACCCTACGAGCAGTACTTC	CASSVYRGEPYEQYF
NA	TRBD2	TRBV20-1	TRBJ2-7	TGCAGTGCTACCCGAGACGTCCTAGCGGGGGGGCCCACCTACGAGCAGTACTTC	CSATRDVLAGGPTYEQYF
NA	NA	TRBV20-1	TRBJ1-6	TGCAGTGCTAGGCTGGAGGCAGAGTCACCCCTCCACTTT	CSARLEAESPLHF
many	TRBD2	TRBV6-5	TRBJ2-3	TGTGCCAGCAGCATACTAATACTAGCGGGGGAGATGGGTACGCAGTATTTT	CASSILILAGEMGTQYF
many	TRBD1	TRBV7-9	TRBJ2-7	TGTGCCAGCAGCTTAGACGTGACAGGGTCCTACGAGCAGTACTTC	CASSLDVTGSYEQYF
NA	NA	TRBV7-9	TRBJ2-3	TGTGCCAGCAGACTTCAGTCTAGCACAGATACGCAGTATTTT	CASRLQSSTDTQYF
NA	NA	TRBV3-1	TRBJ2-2	TGTGCCAGCAGCCAAGAGGCCTCCGCCGGGGAGCTGTTTTTT	CASSQEASAGELFF
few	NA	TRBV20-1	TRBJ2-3	TGCAGTGCCTTCATGGAACCCGGCACAGATACGCAGTATTTT	CSAFMEPGTDTQYF
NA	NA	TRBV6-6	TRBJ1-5	TGTGCCAGCAGGGCGTCAGCCAGCAATCAGCCCCAGCATTTT	CASRASASNQPQHF
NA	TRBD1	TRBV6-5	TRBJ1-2	TGTGCCAGCAGTTCCTCCCCCGACAGGGCCTATGGCTACACCTTC	CASSSSPDRAYGYTF
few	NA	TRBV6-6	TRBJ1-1	TGTGCCACCGACCGTCGGGGAGCTTTCTTT	CATDRRGAFF
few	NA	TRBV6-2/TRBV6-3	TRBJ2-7	TGTGCCAGCAGCTCCTCCCGATACGAGCAGTACTTC	CASSSSRYEQYF
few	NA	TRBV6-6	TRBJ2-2	TGTGCCAGCATAAGGGGTACCACCGGGGAGCTGTTTTTT	CASIRGTTGELFF
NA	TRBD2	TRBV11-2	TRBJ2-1	TGTGCCAGCAGCCGGACTAGCGGGGGTTACAATGAGCAGTTCTTC	CASSRTSGGYNEQFF
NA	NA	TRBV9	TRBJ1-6	TGTGCCAGCAGCGGGGCCCACAATTCACCCCTCCACTTT	CASSGAHNSPLHF
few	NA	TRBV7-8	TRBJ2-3	TGTGCCAGCAGCCACCTTCTCAACCGCACAGATACGCAGTATTTT	CASSHLLNRTDTQYF
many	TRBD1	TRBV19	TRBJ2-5	TGTGCCACCTCACCTCGGCCAGGGGGCGAAGAGACCCAGTACTTC	CATSPRPGGEETQYF
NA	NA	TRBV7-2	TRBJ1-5	TGTGCCAGCAGCTTCAATCCCCTTCAGGGACAGCCCCAGCATTTT	CASSFNPLQGQPQHF
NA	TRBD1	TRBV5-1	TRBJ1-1	TGCGCCAGCAGCTCCGACAGGGGTGAAGCTTTCTTT	CASSSDRGEAFF
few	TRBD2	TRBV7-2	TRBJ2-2	TGTGCCAGCAGCCCGGCCGGGGGGACTATCACCGGGGAGCTGTTTTTT	CASSPAGGTITGELFF
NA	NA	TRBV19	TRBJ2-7	TGTGCCAGTAGCCATGCGCGGACGACCTACGAGCAGTACTTC	CASSHARTTYEQYF
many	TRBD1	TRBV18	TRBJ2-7	TGTGCCAGCTCTCCCCGACAGGGGAGGTACGAGCAGTACTTC	CASSPRQGRYEQYF
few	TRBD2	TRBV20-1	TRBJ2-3	TGCAGTGCTAAAGCGGGGGGGCGAGGAGATACGCAGTATTTT	CSAKAGGRGDTQYF
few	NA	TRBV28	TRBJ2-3	TGTGCCAGCAGTTTTAACAGGGTCACAGATACGCAGTATTTT	CASSFNRVTDTQYF
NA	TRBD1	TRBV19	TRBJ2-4	TGTGCCAGTAGTGATTTCTCCGGGACAGGGGTTGACATTCAGTACTTC	CASSDFSGTGVDIQYF
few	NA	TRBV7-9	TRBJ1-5	TGTGCCAGCAGCTTGGGCAGGGGCCCCAATCAGCCCCAGCATTTT	CASSLGRGPNQPQHF
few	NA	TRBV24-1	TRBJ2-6	TGTGCCACCAGCGCGCCCTCCTCTGGGGCCAACGTCCTGACTTTC	CATSAPSSGANVLTF
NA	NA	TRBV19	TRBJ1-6	TGTGCCAGTAGTAACGGGCGCTCACCCCTCCACTTT	CASSNGRSPLHF
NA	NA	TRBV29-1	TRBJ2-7	TGCAGCGTGGAGCTAATCTCGTCCTACGAGCAGTACTTC	CSVELISSYEQYF